This entry lists 32 T cell receptor beta chains sequenced from one sample in a study of T cells expressing NK-cell markers. TCRdb re-called the 5' RACE reads, yielding one record per CDR3 amino acid sequence without DNA. Its listing shows some 460,000 distinct CDR3 sequences. The sample was blood T cells: a sorted CD56 or NKG2C T cell subset, CD4+ or CD8+ T cells, or bulk PBMC T cells (not recorded which). These receptors all stem from a woman aged 45-60 years in good health.

The rearrangement links TRBV2 to TRBJ2-1; TCRdb lists TRBD2, though no DNA is available to test this call. This CDR3 has 15 residues. CDR1 is SNHLY, CDR2 FYNNEI, per germline. The CDR3 region is CASLRSTSGVDEQFF.

The V call is TRBV2, the J call TRBJ2-3; TCRdb names TRBD1, which stays unverified in the absence of DNA. Germline assignment: CDR1 SNHLY and CDR2 FYNNEI. This CDR3 spans 15 amino acids. This CDR3 is CASRLDRLGTDTQYF.

The V gene is TRBV9, the J gene TRBJ2-1; TCRdb's D gene call, TRBD2, goes unchecked for lack of DNA. Germline V gene sequence: CDR1 SGDLS, CDR2 YYNGEE. The CDR3 spans 16 residues. The CDR3 sequence is CASSVVSTGAYNEQFF.

This sequence joins TRBV7-9 and TRBJ2-2; without DNA, the TCRdb call of TRBD2 cannot be checked. Looked up from germline, CDR1 is SEHNR and CDR2 is FQNEAQ (reference sequence). The CDR3 is made up of 18 amino acids. This CDR3 is CASSISTSGKVDTGELFF.

The chain joins TRBV15 to TRBJ2-7; TCRdb picks TRBD1, but there is no DNA to check that call. The CDR3 has 13 amino acids. CDR1 and CDR2 (germline): LNHNV, YYDKDF (reference sequence). The CDR3 sequence is CATSRGQGREQYF. Together with reference TRBV15 and TRBJ2-7, the CDR3 gives the full variable domain: DAMVIQNPRYQVTQFGKPVTLSCSQTLNHNVMYWYQQKSSQAPKLLFHYYDKDFNNEADTPDNFQSRRPNTSFCFLDIRSPGLGDTAMYLCATSRGQGREQYFGPGTRLTVT.

This chain uses TRBV20-1 with TRBJ2-1; TCRdb reports TRBD2, a call that lacks DNA to check it against. The CDR3 has 15 amino acids. Germline loops: CDR1 DFQATT, CDR2 SNEGSKA (reference sequence). CDR3: CSAISIAGEGNEQFF.

J is TRBJ2-7 and V is TRBV29-1; TCRdb selects TRBD2, and the lack of DNA leaves this call unchecked. CDR1 and CDR2 (germline): SQVTM, ANQGSEA. The CDR3 runs to 13 residues. This CDR3 reads CSVLAGSSYEQYF.

V is TRBV6-5 and J is TRBJ1-4; TCRdb reports TRBD1, a call that lacks DNA to check it against. The CDR3 runs to 13 residues. Germline CDR1 MNHEY, CDR2 SVGAGI. Here the CDR3 reads CASSLWGSEKLFF.

This chain uses TRBV11-3 with TRBJ2-5; lacking DNA, the TRBD1 call made by TCRdb goes unchecked. This CDR3 contains 14 residues. CDR1 and CDR2 (germline): SGHNT, YENEEA. CDR3 loop: CASSSGTQRETQYF.

The chain employs TRBV24-1 and TRBJ2-7; the TCRdb call, TRBD1, lacks DNA for checking. The CDR3 length is 14 residues. Germline V gene data show CDR1 as KGHDR and CDR2 as SFDVKD. This CDR3 is CATSDGGQFYEQYF.

The genes are TRBV19 and TRBJ2-7. The CDR3 is 14 amino acids. From germline, CDR1 is LNHDA and CDR2 SQIVND (reference sequence). The CDR3 spells CASSPGEVIAEQYF.

The V call is TRBV5-6, the J call TRBJ2-4. The V gene's germline CDR1 is SGHDT and CDR2 YYEEEE. The CDR3 extends over 14 amino acids. Here the CDR3 reads CASSWAGAKNIQYF.

The chain links TRBV20-1 to TRBJ2-1. Germline V gene data show CDR1 as DFQATT and CDR2 as SNEGSKA (reference sequence). CDR3 length: 16 amino acids. CDR3 protein: CSARDLEGGLYNEQFF.

The chain carries TRBV5-6 and TRBJ2-5; there is no DNA to check the TCRdb D call of TRBD2. The CDR3 contains 14 residues. Germline loops: CDR1 SGHDT, CDR2 YYEEEE. CDR3: CASSLEQGGETQYF.

This rearrangement joins TRBV5-1 to TRBJ2-5; checking the TCRdb D call of TRBD2 is not possible without DNA. The CDR3 contains 16 residues. Germline V gives CDR1 SGHRS, CDR2 YFSETQ. The CDR3 protein is CASSALSPGLRETQYF.

V and J are TRBV19 and TRBJ1-2. Germline values: CDR1 LNHDA, CDR2 SQIVND (reference sequence). There are 15 residues in the CDR3. The CDR3 sequence is CASSIPLQGPYGYTF.

V and J are TRBV2 and TRBJ2-2; TCRdb picks TRBD2, but there is no DNA to check that call. The CDR3 has 17 residues. The germline V gene encodes CDR1 SNHLY and CDR2 FYNNEI. The CDR3 reads CASSEGTSGRWSGELFF.

This chain connects TRBV6-6 to TRBJ2-2. The CDR3 extends over 14 amino acids. In germline, CDR1 is MNHNY, CDR2 SVGAGI (reference sequence). The CDR3 region is CASRNGPNTGELFF.

The chain has TRBV11-2 and TRBJ1-1. Germline V gives CDR1 SGHAT, CDR2 FQNNGV. The CDR3 spans 13 residues. CDR3 residues: CASSHLRGTEAFF.

The chain combines TRBV9 with TRBJ2-7; TCRdb calls TRBD2, which cannot be checked without DNA. This CDR3 contains 14 residues. CDR1 is SGDLS, CDR2 YYNGEE, per germline. CDR3 amino acids: CASSRSGSIYEQYF.

V is TRBV7-9 and J is TRBJ2-1. The CDR3 spans 15 residues. Per the germline V gene, CDR1 is SEHNR and CDR2 is FQNEAQ (reference sequence). The CDR3: CAVGGAGVTYNEQFF.

The rearrangement uses TRBV5-1 and TRBJ2-2; TCRdb outputs TRBD2, but without DNA this stays unchecked. Germline lookup yields CDR1 SGHRS and CDR2 YFSETQ. CDR3 size: 14 residues. The chain's CDR3 is CASGRTGSTGELFF.

The chain recombines TRBV20-1 with TRBJ2-3. The CDR3 extends over 15 amino acids. Looked up from germline, CDR1 is DFQATT and CDR2 is SNEGSKA (reference sequence). CDR3 in amino acids: CSAQEITTGTDTQYF.

This chain links TRBV12-3 or TRBV12-4 with TRBJ2-1. The CDR3 has 13 amino acids. The CDR3: CASSLGRTGEQFF.

The gene calls are TRBV20-1 and TRBJ2-3. The CDR3 runs to 13 residues. The germline V gene has CDR1 DFQATT and CDR2 SNEGSKA (reference sequence). CDR3 protein: CSAALLSTDTQYF.

The chain has TRBV24-1 and TRBJ2-1; as DNA is missing, the TRBD2 call by TCRdb cannot be tested. The CDR3 extends over 11 amino acids. Germline CDR1 and CDR2: KGHDR and SFDVKD. The CDR3 sequence: CATKRDHEQFF.

The chain employs TRBV29-1 and TRBJ2-1; TCRdb calls TRBD1, which cannot be checked without DNA. From germline, CDR1 is SQVTM and CDR2 ANQGSEA. This CDR3 contains 14 residues. This chain's CDR3 is CSVEGPRGSNEQFF.

This chain connects TRBV9 to TRBJ2-1; no DNA is available, so the TRBD2 call from TCRdb remains unchecked. Per the germline V gene, CDR1 is SGDLS and CDR2 is YYNGEE. The CDR3 totals 16 residues. This chain's CDR3 is CASSVRTSGSYNEQFF.

The genes are TRBV6-5 and TRBJ2-1. From germline, CDR1 is MNHEY and CDR2 SVGAGI. CDR3 length: 15 residues. The CDR3 region is CASSLGRKQHNEQFF.

V is TRBV24-1 and J is TRBJ2-1; as DNA is missing, the TRBD1 call by TCRdb cannot be tested. The germline V gene encodes CDR1 KGHDR and CDR2 SFDVKD. CDR3 length equals 16 residues. The CDR3 reads CATSDWGAGDYNEQFF.

The CDR3 region is CATSDAPSPGTQYF. The rearrangement links TRBV24-1 to TRBJ2-5; absent DNA, TCRdb's TRBD1 call cannot be checked. CDR3 length equals 14 residues. Germline V gene sequence: CDR1 KGHDR, CDR2 SFDVKD.

The rearrangement links TRBV7-9 to TRBJ1-5; the D call of TRBD1 rests on TCRdb alone, since no DNA is present to check it. CDR1 is SEHNR and CDR2 is FQNEAQ in the germline V gene (reference sequence). The CDR3 extends over 17 amino acids. CDR3 residues: CASSPSIDREHNQPQHF. Full variable domain (missing parts from reference TRBV7-9 and TRBJ1-5): DTGVSQNPRHKITKRGQNVTFRCDPISEHNRLYWYRQTLGQGPEFLTYFQNEAQLEKSRLLSDRFSAERPKGSFSTLEIQRTEQGDSAMYLCASSPSIDREHNQPQHFGDGTRLSIL.